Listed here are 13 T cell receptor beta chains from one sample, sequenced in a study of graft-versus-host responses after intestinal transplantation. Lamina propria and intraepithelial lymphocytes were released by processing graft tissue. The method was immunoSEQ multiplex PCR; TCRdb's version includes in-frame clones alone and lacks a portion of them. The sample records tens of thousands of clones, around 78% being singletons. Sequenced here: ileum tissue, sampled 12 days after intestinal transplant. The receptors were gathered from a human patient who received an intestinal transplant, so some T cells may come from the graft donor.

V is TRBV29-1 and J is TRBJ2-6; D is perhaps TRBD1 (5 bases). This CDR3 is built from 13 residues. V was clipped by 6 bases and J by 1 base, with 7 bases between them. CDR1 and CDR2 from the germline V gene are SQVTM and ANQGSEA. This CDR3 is CSVDSSGANVLTF. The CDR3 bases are TGCAGCGTCGACAGTTCTGGGGCCAACGTCCTGACTTTC.

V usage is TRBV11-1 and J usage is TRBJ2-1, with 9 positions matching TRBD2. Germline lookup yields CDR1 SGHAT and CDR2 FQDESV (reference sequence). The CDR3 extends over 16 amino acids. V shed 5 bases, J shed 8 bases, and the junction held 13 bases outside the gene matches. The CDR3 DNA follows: TGTGCCAGCAGCCAGCCGATAGCGGGAGTGGTACATGAGCAGTTCTTC. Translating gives CASSQPIAGVVHEQFF.

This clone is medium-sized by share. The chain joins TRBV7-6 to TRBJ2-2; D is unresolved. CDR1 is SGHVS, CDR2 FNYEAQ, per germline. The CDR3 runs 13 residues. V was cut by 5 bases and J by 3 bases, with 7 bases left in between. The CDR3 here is CASSTRDTGELFF. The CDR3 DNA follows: TGTGCCAGCAGCACTCGGGACACCGGGGAGCTGTTTTTT. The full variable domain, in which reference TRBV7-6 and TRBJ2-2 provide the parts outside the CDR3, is GAGVSQSPRYKVTKRGQDVALRCDPISGHVSLYWYRQALGQGPEFLTYFNYEAQQDKSGLPNDRFSAERPEGSISTLTIQRTEQRDSAMYRCASSTRDTGELFFGEGSRLTVL.

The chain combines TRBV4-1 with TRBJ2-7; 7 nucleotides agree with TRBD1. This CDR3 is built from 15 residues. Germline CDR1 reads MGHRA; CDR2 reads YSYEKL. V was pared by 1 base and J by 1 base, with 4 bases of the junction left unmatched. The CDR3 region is CASSQVPDRSYEQYF. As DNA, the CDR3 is TGCGCCAGCAGCCAAGTCCCGGACAGGTCCTACGAGCAGTACTTC.

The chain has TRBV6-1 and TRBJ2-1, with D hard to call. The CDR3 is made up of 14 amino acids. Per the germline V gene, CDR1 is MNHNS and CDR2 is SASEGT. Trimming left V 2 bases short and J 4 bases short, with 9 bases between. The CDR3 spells CASSENAGYNEQFF. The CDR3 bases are TGTGCCAGCAGTGAAAATGCAGGATACAATGAGCAGTTCTTC.

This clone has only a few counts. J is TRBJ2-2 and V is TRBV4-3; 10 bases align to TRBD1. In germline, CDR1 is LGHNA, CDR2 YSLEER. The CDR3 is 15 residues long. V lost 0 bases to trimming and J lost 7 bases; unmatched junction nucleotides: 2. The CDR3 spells CASSQERDRGGELFF. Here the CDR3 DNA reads TGCGCCAGCAGCCAAGAGAGGGACAGGGGCGGGGAGCTGTTTTTT.

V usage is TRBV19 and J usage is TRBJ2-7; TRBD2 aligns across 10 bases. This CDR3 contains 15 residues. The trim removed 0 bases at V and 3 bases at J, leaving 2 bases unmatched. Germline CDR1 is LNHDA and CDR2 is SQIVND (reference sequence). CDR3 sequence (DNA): TGTGCCAGTAGTATAGACGCTAGCGGGAGCTACGAGCAGTACTTC. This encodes CASSIDASGSYEQYF.

The CDR3 region has the DNA TGCGCCAGCAGCCGAGGGCCGAGCTCCTACAATGAGCAGTTCTTC. As protein: CASSRGPSSYNEQFF. This chain joins TRBV5-1 and TRBJ2-1; tentatively, D is TRBD2 (5 bases). This CDR3 has 15 residues. In germline, CDR1 is SGHRS, CDR2 YFSETQ. The V end lost 4 bases, the J end lost 0 bases, and 11 bases lay between the germline ends.

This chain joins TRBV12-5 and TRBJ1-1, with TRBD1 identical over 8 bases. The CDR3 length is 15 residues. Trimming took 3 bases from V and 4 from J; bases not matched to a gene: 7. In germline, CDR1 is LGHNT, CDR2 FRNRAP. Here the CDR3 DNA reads TGTGCTAGTGGTTTCCCACAGGGGGGGATCACTGAAGCTTTCTTT. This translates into CASGFPQGGITEAFF.

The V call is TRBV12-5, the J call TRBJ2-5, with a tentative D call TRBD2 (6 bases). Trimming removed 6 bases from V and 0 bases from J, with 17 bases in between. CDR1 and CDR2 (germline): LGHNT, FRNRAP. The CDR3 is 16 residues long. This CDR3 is CASGLRAGPYQETQYF. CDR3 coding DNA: TGTGCTAGTGGCTTGCGCGCGGGGCCATACCAAGAGACCCAGTACTTC.

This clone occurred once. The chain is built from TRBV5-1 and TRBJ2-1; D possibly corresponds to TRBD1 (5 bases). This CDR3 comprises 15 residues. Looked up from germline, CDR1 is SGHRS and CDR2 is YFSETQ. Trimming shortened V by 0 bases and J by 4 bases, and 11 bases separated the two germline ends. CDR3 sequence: CASSLAADTYNEQFF. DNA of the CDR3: TGCGCCAGCAGCTTGGCCGCGGACACTTACAATGAGCAGTTCTTC. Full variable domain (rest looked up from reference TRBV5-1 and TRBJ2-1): KAGVTQTPRYLIKTRGQQVTLSCSPISGHRSVSWYQQTPGQGLQFLFEYFSETQRNKGNFPGRFSGRQFSNSRSEMNVSTLELGDSALYLCASSLAADTYNEQFFGPGTRLTVL.

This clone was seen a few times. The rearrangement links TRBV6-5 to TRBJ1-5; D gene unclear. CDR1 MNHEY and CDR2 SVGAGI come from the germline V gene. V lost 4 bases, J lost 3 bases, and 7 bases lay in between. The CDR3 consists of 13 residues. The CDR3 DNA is TGTGCCAGCAGTTGGGAGGACAATCAGCCCCAGCATTTT. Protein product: CASSWEDNQPQHF.

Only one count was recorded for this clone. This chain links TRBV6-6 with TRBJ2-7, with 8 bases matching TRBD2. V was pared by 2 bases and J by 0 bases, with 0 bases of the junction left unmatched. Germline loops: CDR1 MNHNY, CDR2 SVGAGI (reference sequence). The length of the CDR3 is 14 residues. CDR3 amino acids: CASSYGTSSYEQYF. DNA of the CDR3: TGTGCCAGCAGTTACGGGACTAGCTCCTACGAGCAGTACTTC.